The present TCR beta chain was sequenced within a study of cytomegalovirus exposure and HLA in healthy donors. A note on this clone: Its antigen is currently unknown.

Study conclusions and caveats: Cytomegalovirus status was reportedly diagnosed by the classifier with high sensitivity and specificity.

Trimming stripped 6 bases from V and 2 bases from J, with 23 bases between. The CDR3 is 18 amino acids. Germline assignment: CDR1 LNHDA and CDR2 SQIVND (reference sequence). Primers for the PCR totalled 60 Vbeta and 13 Jbeta. Data came from immunoSEQ multiplex PCR; TCRdb stores just in-frame clones and leaves some out. Among some 120,000 clones listed, 74% were seen once. The source of this sequence is a woman aged 45 to 65 in good health and CMV-seropositive. Specimen: PBMCs. This sequence joins TRBV19 and TRBJ1-3, with D tentatively TRBD1 (5 bases). Here the CDR3 reads CASSPSRQGRGPGNTIYF. DNA for the CDR3: TGTGCCAGTAGCCCTTCGAGGCAGGGTCGAGGACCTGGAAACACCATATATTTT.